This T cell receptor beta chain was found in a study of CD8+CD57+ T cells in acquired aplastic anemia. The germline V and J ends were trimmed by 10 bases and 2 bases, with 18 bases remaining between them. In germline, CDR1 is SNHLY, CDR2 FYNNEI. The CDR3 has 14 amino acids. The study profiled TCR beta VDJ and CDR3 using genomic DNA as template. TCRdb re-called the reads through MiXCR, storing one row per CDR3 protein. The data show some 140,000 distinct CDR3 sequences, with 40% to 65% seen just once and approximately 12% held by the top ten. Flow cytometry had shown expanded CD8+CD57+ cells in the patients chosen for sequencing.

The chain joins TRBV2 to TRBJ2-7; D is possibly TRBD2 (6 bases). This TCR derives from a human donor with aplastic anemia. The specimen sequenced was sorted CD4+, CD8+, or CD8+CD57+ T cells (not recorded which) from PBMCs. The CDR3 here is CATRRGTHAYEQYF. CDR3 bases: TGTGCCACCCGAAGAGGGACTCACGCCTACGAGCAGTACTTC.